Listed below are T cell receptor beta chains from one sample, sequenced in a study of shared clonotypes between healthy human individuals. Generated by immunoSEQ multiplex PCR, the TCRdb table keeps only in-frame clones and is missing some. The table lists approximately 1.5 million clones, approximately 98.5% of them singletons. What was sequenced was naive CD4+ T cells sorted from blood. The receptors stem from a man aged 30 to 45 in good health. CDR3s include the opening cysteine and the closing phenylalanine or tryptophan. D genes are given only for firm matches. The size entry is marked missing in some rows and otherwise reads once, few, many or a size class.

abundance,v_gene,j_gene,d_gene,CDR3nt,CDR3aa
.,TRBV7-9,TRBJ1-1,TRBD1,TGTGCCAGCAGCCCCCGGGACAGGGGAGGCACTGAAGCTTTCTTT,CASSPRDRGGTEAFF
.,TRBV9,TRBJ2-5,TRBD2,TGTGCCAGCAGCGTAGTCTCGGGAGGGCGGGGGACCCAGTACTTC,CASSVVSGGRGTQYF
.,TRBV7-9,TRBJ1-5,TRBD1,TGTGCCAGCAGCTTTTCAATCGGGACAGACTTCAATCAGCCCCAGCATTTT,CASSFSIGTDFNQPQHF
.,TRBV18,TRBJ1-6,.,TGTGCCAGCTCAGTTAAAGGGAGCTCCTATAATTCACCCCTCCACTTT,CASSVKGSSYNSPLHF
.,TRBV6-1,TRBJ2-7,.,TGTGCCAGCAGGGTAGAGGCCACAGCGCACGAGCAGTACTTC,CASRVEATAHEQYF
.,TRBV19,TRBJ2-3,.,TGTGCCAGTAGTATAGGGACAGATACGCAGTATTTT,CASSIGTDTQYF
.,TRBV6-1,TRBJ2-1,.,TGTGCCAGCAATGGACAGCCTTACAATGAGCAGTTCTTC,CASNGQPYNEQFF
once,TRBV28,TRBJ2-2,TRBD1,TGTGCCAGCAGTCCGCGGGACAGGGGATTCGCCGGGGAGCTGTTTTTT,CASSPRDRGFAGELFF
.,TRBV7-9,TRBJ2-3,.,TGTGCCAGCAGCTCCTACGTGGCAGATACGCAGTATTTT,CASSSYVADTQYF
.,TRBV18,TRBJ2-4,.,TGTGCCAGCTCACCAGATGGGACTCTACAGTACTTC,CASSPDGTLQYF
.,TRBV7-9,TRBJ1-2,.,TGTGCCAGCAGCTTGGCAGGGGATGGCTACACCTTC,CASSLAGDGYTF
.,TRBV18,TRBJ1-5,TRBD1,TGTGCCAGCTCACCAGGAACAGGGGATCAGCCCCAGCATTTT,CASSPGTGDQPQHF
.,TRBV19,TRBJ2-1,TRBD1,TGTGCCAGTAGTATATTCGGGCAGGGGGCGGGAAATGAGCAGTTCTTC,CASSIFGQGAGNEQFF
.,TRBV10-3,TRBJ1-2,TRBD1,TGTGCCATTTCTTTTAACAGGGGGGAGAGCTACACCTTC,CAISFNRGESYTF
.,TRBV19,TRBJ2-3,TRBD2,TGTGCCAGTAGTACAGGACTAGCGGCCAGCACAGATACGCAGTATTTT,CASSTGLAASTDTQYF
once,TRBV10-3,TRBJ1-1,TRBD1,TGTGCCATCAGCAGGACAGGGGACACTGAAGCTTTCTTT,CAISRTGDTEAFF